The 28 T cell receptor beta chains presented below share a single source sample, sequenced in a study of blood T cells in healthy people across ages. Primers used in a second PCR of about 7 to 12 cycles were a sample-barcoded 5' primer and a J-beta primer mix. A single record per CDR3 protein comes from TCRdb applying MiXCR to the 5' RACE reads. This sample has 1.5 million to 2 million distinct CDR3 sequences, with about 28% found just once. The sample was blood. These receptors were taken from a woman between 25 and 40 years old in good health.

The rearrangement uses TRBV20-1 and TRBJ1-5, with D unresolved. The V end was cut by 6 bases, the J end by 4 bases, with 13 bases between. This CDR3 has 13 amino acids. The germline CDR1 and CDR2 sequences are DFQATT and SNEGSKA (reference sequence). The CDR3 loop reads CSASTSKNQPQHF. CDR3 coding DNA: TGCAGTGCCTCCACGTCCAAAAATCAGCCCCAGCATTTT.

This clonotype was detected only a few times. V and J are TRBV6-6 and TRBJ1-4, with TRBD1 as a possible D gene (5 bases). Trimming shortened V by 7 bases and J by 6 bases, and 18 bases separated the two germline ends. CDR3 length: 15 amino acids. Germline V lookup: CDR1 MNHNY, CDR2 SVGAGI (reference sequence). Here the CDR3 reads CASKGDSRVDEKLFF. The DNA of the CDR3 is TGTGCCAGCAAAGGTGACAGCCGTGTTGATGAAAAACTGTTTTTT.

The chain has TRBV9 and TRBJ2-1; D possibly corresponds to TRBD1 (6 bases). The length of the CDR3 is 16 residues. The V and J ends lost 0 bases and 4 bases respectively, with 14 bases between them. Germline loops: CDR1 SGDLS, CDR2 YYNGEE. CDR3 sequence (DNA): TGTGCCAGCAGCGTAGTGCCGCAGGGGAATTACAATGAGCAGTTCTTC. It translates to CASSVVPQGNYNEQFF.

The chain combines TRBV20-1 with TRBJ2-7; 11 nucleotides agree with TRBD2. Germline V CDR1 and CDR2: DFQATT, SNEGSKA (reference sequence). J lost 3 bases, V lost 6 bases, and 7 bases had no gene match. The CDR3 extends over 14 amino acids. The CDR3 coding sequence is TGCAGTGCGGCGGGGACTAGCGGCTTCTACGAGCAGTACTTC. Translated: CSAAGTSGFYEQYF.

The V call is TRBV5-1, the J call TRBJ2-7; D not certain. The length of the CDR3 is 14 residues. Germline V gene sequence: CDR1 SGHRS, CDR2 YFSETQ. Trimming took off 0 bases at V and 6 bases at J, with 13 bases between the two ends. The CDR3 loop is CASSLVYGPGEQYF. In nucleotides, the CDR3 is TGCGCCAGCAGCTTGGTCTACGGTCCAGGCGAGCAGTACTTC.

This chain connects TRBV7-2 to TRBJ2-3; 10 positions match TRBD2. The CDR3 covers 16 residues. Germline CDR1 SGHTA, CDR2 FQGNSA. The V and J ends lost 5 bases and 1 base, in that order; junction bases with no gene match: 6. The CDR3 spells CASSNPGTSGTDTQYF. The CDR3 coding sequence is TGTGCCAGCAGCAACCCCGGGACTAGCGGCACAGATACGCAGTATTTT.

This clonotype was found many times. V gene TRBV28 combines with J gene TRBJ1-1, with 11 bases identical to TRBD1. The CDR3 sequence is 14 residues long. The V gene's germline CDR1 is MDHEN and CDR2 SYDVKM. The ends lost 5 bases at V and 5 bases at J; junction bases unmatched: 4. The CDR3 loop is CASSGQGAGTEAFF. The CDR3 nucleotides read TGTGCCAGCAGTGGACAGGGGGCAGGGACTGAAGCTTTCTTT.

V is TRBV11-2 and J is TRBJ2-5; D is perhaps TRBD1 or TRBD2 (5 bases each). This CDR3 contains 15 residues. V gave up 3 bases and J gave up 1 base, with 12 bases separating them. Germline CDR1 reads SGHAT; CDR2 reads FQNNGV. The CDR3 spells CASSFAGRGQETQYF. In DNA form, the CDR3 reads TGTGCCAGCAGCTTTGCAGGGAGAGGCCAAGAGACCCAGTACTTC.

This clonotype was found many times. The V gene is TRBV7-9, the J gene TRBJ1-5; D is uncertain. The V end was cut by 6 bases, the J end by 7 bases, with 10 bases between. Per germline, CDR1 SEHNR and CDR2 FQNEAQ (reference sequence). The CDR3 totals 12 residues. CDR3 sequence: CASSLANQPQHF. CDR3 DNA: TGTGCCAGCAGTTTGGCGAACCAGCCCCAGCATTTT.

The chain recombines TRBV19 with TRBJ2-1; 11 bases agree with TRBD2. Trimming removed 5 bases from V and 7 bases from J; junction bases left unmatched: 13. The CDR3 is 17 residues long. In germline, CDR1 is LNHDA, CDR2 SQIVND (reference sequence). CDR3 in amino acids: CASSAPLTSGRRNEQFF. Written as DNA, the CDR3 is TGTGCCAGTAGTGCCCCCCTAACTAGCGGGAGAAGGAATGAGCAGTTCTTC.

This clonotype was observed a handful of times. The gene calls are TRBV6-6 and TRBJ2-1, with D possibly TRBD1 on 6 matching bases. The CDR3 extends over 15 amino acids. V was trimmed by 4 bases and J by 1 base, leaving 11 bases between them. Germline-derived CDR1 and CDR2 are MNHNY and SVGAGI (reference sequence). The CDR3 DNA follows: TGTGCCAGCAGTTCCGAGAGGGGGTCCTACAATGAGCAGTTCTTC. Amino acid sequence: CASSSERGSYNEQFF.

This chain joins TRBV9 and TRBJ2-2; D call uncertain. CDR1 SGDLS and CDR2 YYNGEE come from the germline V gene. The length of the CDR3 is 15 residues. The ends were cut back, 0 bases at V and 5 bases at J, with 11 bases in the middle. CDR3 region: CASSVGGTLTGELFF. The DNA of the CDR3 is TGTGCCAGCAGCGTAGGGGGTACCCTAACCGGGGAGCTGTTTTTT. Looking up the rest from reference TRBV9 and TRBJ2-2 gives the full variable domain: DSGVTQTPKHLITATGQRVTLRCSPRSGDLSVYWYQQSLDQGLQFLIQYYNGEERAKGNILERFSAQQFPDLHSELNLSSLELGDSALYFCASSVGGTLTGELFFGEGSRLTVL.

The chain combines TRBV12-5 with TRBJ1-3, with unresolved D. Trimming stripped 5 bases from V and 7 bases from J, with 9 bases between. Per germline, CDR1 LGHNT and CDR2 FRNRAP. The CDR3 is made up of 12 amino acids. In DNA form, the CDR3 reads TGTGCTAGTGGTGATTATCCGAACACCATATATTTT. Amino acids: CASGDYPNTIYF.

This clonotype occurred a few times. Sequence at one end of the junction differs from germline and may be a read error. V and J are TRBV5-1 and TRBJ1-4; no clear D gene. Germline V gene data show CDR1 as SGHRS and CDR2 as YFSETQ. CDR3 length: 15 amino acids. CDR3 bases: TGCGCCGGCAGCTTGGAGTCACCAACTAATGAAAAACTGTTTTTT. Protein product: CAGSLESPTNEKLFF.

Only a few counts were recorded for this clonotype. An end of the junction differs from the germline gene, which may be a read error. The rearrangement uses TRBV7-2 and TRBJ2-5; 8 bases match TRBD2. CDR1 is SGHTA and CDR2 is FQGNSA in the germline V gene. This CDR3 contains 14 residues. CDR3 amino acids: CAISRSGTQETQYF. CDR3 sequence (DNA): TGTGCCATCAGCCGTAGCGGGACCCAAGAGACCCAGTACTTC.

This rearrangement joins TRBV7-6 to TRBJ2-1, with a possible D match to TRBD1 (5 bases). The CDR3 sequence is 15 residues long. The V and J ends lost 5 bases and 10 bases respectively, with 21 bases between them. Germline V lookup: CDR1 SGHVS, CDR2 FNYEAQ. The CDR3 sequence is CASSQIEAGSKEQFF. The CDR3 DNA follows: TGTGCCAGCAGCCAGATCGAAGCAGGGTCGAAGGAGCAGTTCTTC.

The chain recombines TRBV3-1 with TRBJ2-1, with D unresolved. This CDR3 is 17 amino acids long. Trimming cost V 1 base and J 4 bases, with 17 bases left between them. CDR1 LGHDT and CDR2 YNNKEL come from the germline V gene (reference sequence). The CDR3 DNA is TGTGCCAGCAGCCAAGGTACGACAATTCCCCTGTACAATGAGCAGTTCTTC. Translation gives CASSQGTTIPLYNEQFF.

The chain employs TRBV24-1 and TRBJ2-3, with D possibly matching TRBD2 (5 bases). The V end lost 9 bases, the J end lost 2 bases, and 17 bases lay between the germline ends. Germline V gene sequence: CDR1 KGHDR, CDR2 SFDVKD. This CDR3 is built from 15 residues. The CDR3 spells CATAHSAELTDTQYF. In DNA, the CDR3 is TGTGCCACCGCCCACTCAGCGGAGCTCACAGATACGCAGTATTTT.

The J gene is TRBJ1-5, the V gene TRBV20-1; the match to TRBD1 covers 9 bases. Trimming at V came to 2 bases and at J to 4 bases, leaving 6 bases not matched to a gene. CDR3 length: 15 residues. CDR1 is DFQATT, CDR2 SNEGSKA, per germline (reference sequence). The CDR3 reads CSARSQGQGNQPQHF. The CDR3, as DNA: TGCAGTGCTAGATCACAAGGACAGGGGAATCAGCCCCAGCATTTT.

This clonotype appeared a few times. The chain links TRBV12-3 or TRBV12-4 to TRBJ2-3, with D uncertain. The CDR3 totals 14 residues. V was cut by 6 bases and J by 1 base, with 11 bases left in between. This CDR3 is CASRVGSGTDTQYF. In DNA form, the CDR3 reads TGTGCCAGCAGAGTAGGGTCTGGCACAGATACGCAGTATTTT.

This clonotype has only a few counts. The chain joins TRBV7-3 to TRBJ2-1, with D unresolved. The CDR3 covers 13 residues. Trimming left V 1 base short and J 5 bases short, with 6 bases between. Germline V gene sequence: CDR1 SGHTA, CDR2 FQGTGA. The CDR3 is CASSLNQDNEQFF. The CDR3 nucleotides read TGTGCCAGCAGCTTAAATCAGGACAATGAGCAGTTCTTC.

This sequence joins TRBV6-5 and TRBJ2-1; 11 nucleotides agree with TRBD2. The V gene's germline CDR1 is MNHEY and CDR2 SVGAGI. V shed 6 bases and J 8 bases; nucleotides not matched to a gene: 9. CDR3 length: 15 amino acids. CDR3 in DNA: TGTGCCAGCAGCGAGATACTAGCGGGAGTTTATGAGCAGTTCTTC. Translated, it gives CASSEILAGVYEQFF.

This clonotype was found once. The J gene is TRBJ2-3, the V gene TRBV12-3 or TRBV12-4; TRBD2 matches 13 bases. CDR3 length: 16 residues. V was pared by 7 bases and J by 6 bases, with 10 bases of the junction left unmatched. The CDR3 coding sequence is TGTGCCAGCAACCCTCCGGGACTAGCGGGGTTGGATACGCAGTATTTT. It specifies CASNPPGLAGLDTQYF.

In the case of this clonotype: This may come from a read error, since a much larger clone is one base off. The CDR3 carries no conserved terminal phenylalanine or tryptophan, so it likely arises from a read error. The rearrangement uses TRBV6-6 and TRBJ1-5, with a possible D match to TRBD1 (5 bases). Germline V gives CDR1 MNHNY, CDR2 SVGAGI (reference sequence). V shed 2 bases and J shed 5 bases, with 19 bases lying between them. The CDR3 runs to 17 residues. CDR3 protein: CASSYGRKGPSYQPQHC. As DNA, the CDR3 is TGTGCCAGCAGTTACGGCCGAAAGGGACCCAGTTATCAGCCCCAGCATTGT.

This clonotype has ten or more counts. CDR3 loop: CASSPTGLNEQYF. CDR3 nucleotides: TGTGCCAGCAGTCCGACAGGGTTGAACGAGCAGTACTTC. This sequence joins TRBV6-6 and TRBJ2-7; the match to TRBD1 covers 7 bases. V shed 5 bases, J shed 5 bases, and the junction held 6 bases outside the gene matches. The V gene's germline CDR1 is MNHNY and CDR2 SVGAGI (reference sequence). The CDR3 runs to 13 residues.

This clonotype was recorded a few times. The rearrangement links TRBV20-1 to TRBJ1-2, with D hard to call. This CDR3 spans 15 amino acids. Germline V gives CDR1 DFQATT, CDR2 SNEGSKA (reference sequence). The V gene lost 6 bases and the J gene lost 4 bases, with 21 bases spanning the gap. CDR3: CSAPVGRRRAYGYTF. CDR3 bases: TGCAGTGCCCCGGTCGGGAGGCGTAGGGCCTATGGCTACACCTTC.

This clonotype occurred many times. The CDR3 DNA is TGTGTCACCTACGAGCAGTACTTC. It is translated as CVTYEQYF. The rearrangement links TRBV5-6 to TRBJ2-7, with D unresolved. The CDR3 is 8 residues long. Per the germline V gene, CDR1 is SGHDT and CDR2 is YYEEEE.

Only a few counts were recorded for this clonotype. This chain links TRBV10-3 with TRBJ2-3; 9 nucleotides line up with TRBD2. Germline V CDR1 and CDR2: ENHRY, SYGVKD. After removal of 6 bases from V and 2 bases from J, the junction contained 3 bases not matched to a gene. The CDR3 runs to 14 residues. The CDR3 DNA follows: TGTGCCATCAGGACTAGCGGTTCCACAGATACGCAGTATTTT. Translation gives CAIRTSGSTDTQYF.